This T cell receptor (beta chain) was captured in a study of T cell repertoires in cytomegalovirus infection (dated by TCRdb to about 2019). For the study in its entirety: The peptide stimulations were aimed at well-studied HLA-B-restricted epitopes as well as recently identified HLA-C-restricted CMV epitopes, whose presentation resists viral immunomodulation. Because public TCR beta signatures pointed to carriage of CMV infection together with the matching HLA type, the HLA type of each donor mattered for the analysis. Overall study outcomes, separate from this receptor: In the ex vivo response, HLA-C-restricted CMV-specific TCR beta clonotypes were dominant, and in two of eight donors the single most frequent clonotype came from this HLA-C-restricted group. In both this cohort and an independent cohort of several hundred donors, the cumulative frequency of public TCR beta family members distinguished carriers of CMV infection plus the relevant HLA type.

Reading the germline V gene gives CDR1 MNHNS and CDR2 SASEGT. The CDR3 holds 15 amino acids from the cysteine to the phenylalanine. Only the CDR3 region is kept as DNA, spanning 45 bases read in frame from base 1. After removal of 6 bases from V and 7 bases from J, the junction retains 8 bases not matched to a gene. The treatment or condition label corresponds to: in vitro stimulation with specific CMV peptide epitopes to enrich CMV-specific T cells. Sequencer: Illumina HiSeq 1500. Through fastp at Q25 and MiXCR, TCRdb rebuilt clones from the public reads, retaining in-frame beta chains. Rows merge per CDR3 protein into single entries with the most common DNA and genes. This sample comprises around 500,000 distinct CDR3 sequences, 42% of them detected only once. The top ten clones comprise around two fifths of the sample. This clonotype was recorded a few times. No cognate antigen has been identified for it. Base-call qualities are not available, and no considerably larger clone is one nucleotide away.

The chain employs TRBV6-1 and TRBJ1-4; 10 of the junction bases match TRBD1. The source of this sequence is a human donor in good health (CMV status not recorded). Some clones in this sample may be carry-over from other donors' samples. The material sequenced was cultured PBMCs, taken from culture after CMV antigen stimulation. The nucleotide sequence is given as TGTGCCAGCAGCCGAGGACAGGGGGGACGTGAAAAACTGTTTTTT. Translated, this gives CASSRGQGGREKLFF.